A single sample is the source of the 20 T cell receptor beta chains below, sequenced in a study of blood T cell repertoires in COVID-19 (dated by TCRdb to about 2020). Library preparation used the immunoSEQ multiplex PCR assay. Held by TCRdb, this immuneACCESS table contains in-frame sequences only and omits some clones. Under half of the omission traces to an unresolved V gene where checked; the cause of the rest is unknown. The sample data list 200,000 or so clones, and 85% to 90% of these were observed just once. Of the sample, 0.78% is held by the ten largest clones. Sequenced material: peripheral blood. The receptor set was obtained from a woman aged 70-85 years with acute or convalescent COVID-19.

This chain links TRBV4-2 with TRBJ2-5; no clear D. The CDR3 totals 14 residues. V dropped 0 bases and J dropped 3 bases, with 8 bases sitting between them. Germline V gives CDR1 LGHNA, CDR2 YNFKEQ. The CDR3 DNA reads TGTGCCAGCAGCCAAGATGCTAGAAAAGAGACCCAGTACTTC. It translates to CASSQDARKETQYF.

The chain joins TRBV5-1 to TRBJ2-5, with D possibly matching TRBD2 (6 bases). Germline-derived CDR1 and CDR2 are SGHRS and YFSETQ. The CDR3 totals 15 residues. V lost 4 bases, J lost 2 bases, and 15 bases lay in between. CDR3 region: CASSAGLVLQETQYF. DNA of the CDR3: TGCGCCAGCAGCGCGGGGCTAGTGTTACAAGAGACCCAGTACTTC.

The rearrangement uses TRBV9 and TRBJ1-5, with a tentative D call TRBD1 (5 bases). CDR3 length: 16 residues. The V gene's germline CDR1 is SGDLS and CDR2 YYNGEE. Trimming removed 3 bases from V and 6 bases from J, with 19 bases in between. The CDR3 nucleotides are TGTGCCAGCAGCGCCTCCGGGGGAGGATGGGGTCAGCCCCAGCATTTT. Its protein is CASSASGGGWGQPQHF.

V and J are TRBV25-1 and TRBJ1-1, with D possibly matching TRBD1 (5 bases). The germline V gene has CDR1 MGHDK and CDR2 SYGVNS. V gave up 4 bases and J gave up 0 bases, with 9 bases separating them. CDR3 size: 14 residues. The CDR3 bases are TGTGCCAGCAGTGCCGACAGCCTGAACACTGAAGCTTTCTTT. Encoded protein: CASSADSLNTEAFF. The full variable domain, its missing parts supplied by reference TRBV25-1 and TRBJ1-1, is EADIYQTPRYLVIGTGKKITLECSQTMGHDKMYWYQQDPGMELHLIHYSYGVNSTEKGDLSSESTVSRIRTEHFPLTLESARPSHTSQYLCASSADSLNTEAFFGQGTRLTVV.

The chain joins TRBV5-1 to TRBJ2-7; a weak D match, TRBD1 (6 bases). V was shortened by 5 bases and J by 0 bases, with 12 bases between the two germline ends. The CDR3 is 14 amino acids. Per germline, CDR1 SGHRS and CDR2 YFSETQ. The CDR3 DNA sequence: TGCGCCAGCAGGAGGACAGCCAGCTCCTACGAGCAGTACTTC. Translation gives CASRRTASSYEQYF.

The rearrangement uses TRBV6-5 and TRBJ2-5, with 7 bases aligning to TRBD1. Losses at the gene ends were 0 bases for V and 0 bases for J; bases not matched to a gene: 1. Looked up from germline, CDR1 is MNHEY and CDR2 is SVGAGI. The CDR3 totals 15 residues. For the CDR3, the DNA is TGTGCCAGCAGTTACTCTACAGGGGACCAAGAGACCCAGTACTTC. Encoded protein: CASSYSTGDQETQYF.

The J gene is TRBJ2-3, the V gene TRBV4-1; possible D gene TRBD2, 5 bases. V lost 0 bases and J 3 bases, leaving 22 bases between the germline ends. The CDR3 runs to 19 residues. CDR1 and CDR2 from the germline V gene are MGHRA and YSYEKL. The CDR3 is CASSQEMYGLSERTDTQYF. As DNA, the CDR3 is TGCGCCAGCAGCCAAGAGATGTACGGACTCTCTGAGAGGACAGATACGCAGTATTTT.

In nucleotides, the CDR3 is TGTGCCAGCTTCTTCGCCGGGAATAACTATGGCTACACCTTC. The encoded protein is CASFFAGNNYGYTF. This rearrangement joins TRBV6-5 to TRBJ1-2; unclear D gene. The CDR3 has 14 amino acids. The V gene lost 8 bases and the J gene lost 1 base, with 14 bases spanning the gap. Germline V gives CDR1 MNHEY, CDR2 SVGAGI.

CDR3 in amino acids: CATSDLPTIQTRDQPQHF. The DNA for the CDR3 is TGTGCCACCAGTGATTTGCCTACAATACAGACGAGAGATCAGCCCCAGCATTTT. The V gene is TRBV24-1, the J gene TRBJ1-5, with D uncertain. In germline, CDR1 is KGHDR, CDR2 SFDVKD. This CDR3 is 18 amino acids long. V lost 0 bases and J 5 bases, leaving 19 bases between the germline ends.

V is TRBV12-3 or TRBV12-4 and J is TRBJ2-5; 7 nucleotides agree with TRBD2. The junction had 2 bases not matched to a gene; V was cut back by 3 bases and J by 4 bases. The CDR3 runs 13 residues. The CDR3, as DNA: TGTGCCAGCAGTTTGACGGGAGGAGAGACCCAGTACTTC. Protein sequence: CASSLTGGETQYF.

The rearrangement links TRBV3-1 (or the pseudogene TRBV3-2) to TRBJ2-1; 12 nucleotides match TRBD2. This CDR3 comprises 18 residues. Germline V gene sequence: CDR1 LGHDT, CDR2 YNNKEL (reference sequence). V gave up 1 base and J gave up 9 bases; unmatched junction bases: 13. The CDR3 spells CASSQGVLLAGGPSEQFF. DNA of the CDR3: TGTGCCAGCAGCCAAGGAGTTCTTCTAGCGGGAGGGCCCAGTGAGCAGTTCTTC.

Concerning this clone: This specimen includes other DNA sequences encoding the same CDR3. The rearrangement uses TRBV5-1 and TRBJ2-1; a weak D match, TRBD1 (6 bases). Trimming took off 0 bases at V and 1 base at J, with 8 bases between the two ends. Germline V gene sequence: CDR1 SGHRS, CDR2 YFSETQ. The CDR3 loop spans 15 amino acids. CDR3 nucleotides: TGCGCCAGCAGCTTGGCAGGGGTGTCCTACAATGAGCAGTTCTTC. Its translation: CASSLAGVSYNEQFF.

V usage is TRBV7-9 and J usage is TRBJ1-6, with TRBD1 identical over 8 bases. The CDR3 spans 15 residues. CDR1 is SEHNR, CDR2 FQNEAQ, per germline (reference sequence). V shed 4 bases and J 10 bases; nucleotides not matched to a gene: 9. Here the CDR3 DNA reads TGTGCCAGCAGCTCGCTGGTCGGACAGGGCTCACCCCTCCACTTT. This translates into CASSSLVGQGSPLHF.

The chain is built from TRBV4-1 and TRBJ2-7, with 8 bases fitting TRBD1. This CDR3 spans 17 amino acids. Unmatched junction bases numbered 13, after V lost 4 bases and J lost 2 bases. Germline V CDR1 and CDR2: MGHRA, YSYEKL. The CDR3 DNA reads TGCGCCAGCAGCCTTCGACTTGACGGGACAGGAGCCTACGAGCAGTACTTC. This encodes CASSLRLDGTGAYEQYF.

The chain employs TRBV19 and TRBJ1-5; D gene ambiguous. Germline CDR1 LNHDA, CDR2 SQIVND (reference sequence). The CDR3 is made up of 18 amino acids. The V gene lost 3 bases and the J gene lost 0 bases, with 18 bases spanning the gap. CDR3 in DNA: TGTGCCAGTAGTATTAGAGGTAGGCTCGCGGCTAGCAATCAGCCCCAGCATTTT. This translates into CASSIRGRLAASNQPQHF.

The CDR3 region is CASGSDRGTEAFF. The CDR3 DNA is TGTGCTAGTGGTTCGGACAGGGGCACTGAAGCTTTCTTT. V and J are TRBV12-5 and TRBJ1-1, with 9 bases that match TRBD1. Germline CDR1 is LGHNT and CDR2 is FRNRAP. With V trimmed by 4 bases and J by 4 bases, 1 base remained unmatched. CDR3 length: 13 amino acids.

The rearrangement links TRBV9 to TRBJ2-3; TRBD1 matches 7 bases. Germline-derived CDR1 and CDR2 are SGDLS and YYNGEE. The CDR3 is 15 amino acids. V trimming: 0 bases; J trimming: 3 bases; junction bases outside the gene matches: 4. The CDR3 DNA reads TGTGCCAGCAGCGTAGCAGGGGGTCGGACAGATACGCAGTATTTT. The encoded protein is CASSVAGGRTDTQYF.

The CDR3 loop reads CASSQDEALPYEQYF. For the CDR3, the DNA is TGTGCCAGCAGCCAAGATGAAGCCCTTCCCTACGAGCAGTACTTC. The chain employs TRBV14 and TRBJ2-7; no clear D gene. Between the trimmed V and J ends, which lost 0 bases and 2 bases, there was a span of 11 bases. Germline V gives CDR1 SGHDN, CDR2 FVKESK. The CDR3 runs to 15 residues. Looking up the rest from reference TRBV14 and TRBJ2-7 gives the full variable domain: EAGVTQFPSHSVIEKGQTVTLRCDPISGHDNLYWYRRVMGKEIKFLLHFVKESKQDESGMPNNRFLAERTGGTYSTLKVQPAELEDSGVYFCASSQDEALPYEQYFGPGTRLTVT.

This chain links TRBV29-1 with TRBJ2-1, with D tentatively TRBD2 (6 bases). The CDR3 loop spans 11 amino acids. Germline CDR1 and CDR2: SQVTM and ANQGSEA. The CDR3 nucleotides are TGCGCCGGGAGCAACTACAATGAGCAGTTCTTC. Its translation: CAGSNYNEQFF.

The rearrangement uses TRBV2 and TRBJ1-2, with D uncertain. The CDR3 contains 12 residues. With 8 bases removed from V and 1 base from J, the gap between germline ends came to 8 bases. In germline, CDR1 is SNHLY, CDR2 FYNNEI. The CDR3 DNA reads TGTGCCAGCTCGCAGCGTAACTATGGCTACACCTTC. Its protein product is CASSQRNYGYTF.